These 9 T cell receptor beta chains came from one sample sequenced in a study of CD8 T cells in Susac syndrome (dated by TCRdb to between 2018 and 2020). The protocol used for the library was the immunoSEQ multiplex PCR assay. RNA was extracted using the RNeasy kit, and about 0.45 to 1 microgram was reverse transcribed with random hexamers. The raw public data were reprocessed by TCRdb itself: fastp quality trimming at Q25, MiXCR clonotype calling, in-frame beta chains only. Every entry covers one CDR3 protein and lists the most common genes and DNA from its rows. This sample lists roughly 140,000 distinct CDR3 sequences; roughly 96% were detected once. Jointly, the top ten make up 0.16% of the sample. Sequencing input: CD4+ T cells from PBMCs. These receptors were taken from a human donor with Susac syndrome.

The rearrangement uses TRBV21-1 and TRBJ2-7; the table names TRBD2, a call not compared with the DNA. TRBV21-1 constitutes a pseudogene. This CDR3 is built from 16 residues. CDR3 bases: TGTGCCAGCAGCAAAGAGACGGCCAGGGAGGCCTACGAGCAGTACTTC. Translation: CASSKETAREAYEQYF.

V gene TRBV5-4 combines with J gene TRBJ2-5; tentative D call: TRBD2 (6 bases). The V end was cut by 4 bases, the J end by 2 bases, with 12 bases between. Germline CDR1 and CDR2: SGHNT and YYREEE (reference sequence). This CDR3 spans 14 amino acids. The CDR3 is CASSPKGLQETQYF. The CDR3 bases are TGTGCCAGCAGCCCAAAGGGACTGCAAGAGACCCAGTACTTC.

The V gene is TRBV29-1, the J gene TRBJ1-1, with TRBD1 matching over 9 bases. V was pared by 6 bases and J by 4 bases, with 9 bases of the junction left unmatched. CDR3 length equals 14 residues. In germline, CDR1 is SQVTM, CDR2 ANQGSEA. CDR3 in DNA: TGCAGCGTCCAGGACAGGGGTCGTTTCACTGAAGCTTTCTTT. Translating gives CSVQDRGRFTEAFF.

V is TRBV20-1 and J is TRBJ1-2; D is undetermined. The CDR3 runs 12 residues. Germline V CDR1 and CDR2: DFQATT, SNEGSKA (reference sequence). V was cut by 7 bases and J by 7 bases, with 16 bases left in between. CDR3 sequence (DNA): TGCAGTGTCGGGTTTGGTTTGGGTGGCTACACCTTC. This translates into CSVGFGLGGYTF.

The CDR3: CSAPDLGSEQFF. The CDR3 region has the DNA TGCAGTGCCCCGGACCTGGGGTCTGAGCAGTTCTTC. The chain couples TRBV20-1 to TRBJ2-1, with unresolved D. The CDR3 consists of 12 residues. Germline V lookup: CDR1 DFQATT, CDR2 SNEGSKA (reference sequence). Trimming shortened V by 6 bases and J by 9 bases, and 15 bases separated the two germline ends.

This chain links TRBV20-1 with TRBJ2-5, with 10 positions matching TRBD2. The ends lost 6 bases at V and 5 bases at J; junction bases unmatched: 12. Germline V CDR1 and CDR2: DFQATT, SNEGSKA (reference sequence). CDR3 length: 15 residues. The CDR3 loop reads CSADTGAGGLETQYF. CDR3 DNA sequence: TGCAGTGCGGACACGGGAGCGGGGGGGCTGGAGACCCAGTACTTC.

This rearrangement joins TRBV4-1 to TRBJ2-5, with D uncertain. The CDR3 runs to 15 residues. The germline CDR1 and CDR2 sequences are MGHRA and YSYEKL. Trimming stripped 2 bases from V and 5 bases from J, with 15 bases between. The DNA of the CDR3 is TGCGCCAGCAGCCAACCGGGTCAACTTGGGGAGACCCAGTACTTC. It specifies CASSQPGQLGETQYF.

This CDR3 reads CASSSSSGAPQETQYF. In nucleotides, the CDR3 is TGTGCCAGCAGCTCCTCGTCGGGGGCCCCACAAGAGACCCAGTACTTC. This rearrangement joins TRBV7-6 to TRBJ2-5; the D call may be TRBD1 or TRBD2 (6 bases each). Germline values: CDR1 SGHVS, CDR2 FNYEAQ. The length of the CDR3 is 16 residues. Between the trimmed V and J ends, which lost 4 bases and 2 bases, there was a span of 17 bases.

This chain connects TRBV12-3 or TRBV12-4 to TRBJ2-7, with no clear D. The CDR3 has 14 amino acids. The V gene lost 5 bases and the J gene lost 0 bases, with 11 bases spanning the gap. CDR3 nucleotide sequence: TGTGCCAGCAGTCCGTCCGGGCCCTCCTACGAGCAGTACTTC. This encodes CASSPSGPSYEQYF.